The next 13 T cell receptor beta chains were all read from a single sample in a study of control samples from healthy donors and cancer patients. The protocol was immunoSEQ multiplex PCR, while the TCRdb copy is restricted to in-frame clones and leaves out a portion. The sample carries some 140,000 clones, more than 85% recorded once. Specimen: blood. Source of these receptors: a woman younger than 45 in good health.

CDR3 residues: CATSRNLLAGGTDTQYF. CDR3 sequence (DNA): TGTGCCACCAGCAGAAACCTACTAGCGGGAGGCACAGATACGCAGTATTTT. J is TRBJ2-3 and V is TRBV15, with 11 bases identical to TRBD2. Trimming at V came to 2 bases and at J to 1 base, leaving 5 bases not matched to a gene. Germline assignment: CDR1 LNHNV and CDR2 YYDKDF (reference sequence). The CDR3 length is 17 residues.

CDR3 sequence reads: CASSQQGLYGYTF. The CDR3 DNA follows: TGTGCCAGCAGCCAACAGGGGCTCTATGGCTACACCTTC. This sequence joins TRBV14 and TRBJ1-2; D is possibly TRBD1 (6 bases). Trimming removed 2 bases at V and 4 bases at J, with 8 bases between. Germline loops: CDR1 SGHDN, CDR2 FVKESK. The CDR3 loop spans 13 amino acids.

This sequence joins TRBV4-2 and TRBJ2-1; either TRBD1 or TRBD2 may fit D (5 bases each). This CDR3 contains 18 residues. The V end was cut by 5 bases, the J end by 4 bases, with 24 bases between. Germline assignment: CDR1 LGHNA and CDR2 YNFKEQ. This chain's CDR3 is CASSKLTAGSLGYNEQFF. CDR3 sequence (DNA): TGTGCCAGCAGCAAATTGACCGCAGGGAGTTTAGGGTACAATGAGCAGTTCTTC.

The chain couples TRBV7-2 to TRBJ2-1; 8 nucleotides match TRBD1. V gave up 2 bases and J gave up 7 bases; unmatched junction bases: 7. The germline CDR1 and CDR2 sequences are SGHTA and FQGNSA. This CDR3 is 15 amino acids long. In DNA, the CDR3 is TGTGCCAGCAGCTTAAGGGGACAGGATACTAATGAGCAGTTCTTC. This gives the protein CASSLRGQDTNEQFF.

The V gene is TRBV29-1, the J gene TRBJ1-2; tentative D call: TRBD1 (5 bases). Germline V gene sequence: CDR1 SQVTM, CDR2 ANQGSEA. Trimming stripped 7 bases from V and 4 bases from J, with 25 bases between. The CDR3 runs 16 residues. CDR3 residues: CSARGAASGGFYGYTF. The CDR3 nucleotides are TGCAGCGCTCGAGGGGCAGCCTCGGGGGGATTCTATGGCTACACCTTC.

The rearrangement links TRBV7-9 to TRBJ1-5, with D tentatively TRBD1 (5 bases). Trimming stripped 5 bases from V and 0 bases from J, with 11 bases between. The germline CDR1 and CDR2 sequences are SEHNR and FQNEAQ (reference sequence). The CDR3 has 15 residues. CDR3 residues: CASSPGTASNQPQHF. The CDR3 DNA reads TGTGCCAGCAGCCCTGGGACGGCTAGCAATCAGCCCCAGCATTTT. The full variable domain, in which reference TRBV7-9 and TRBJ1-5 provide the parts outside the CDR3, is DTGVSQNPRHKITKRGQNVTFRCDPISEHNRLYWYRQTLGQGPEFLTYFQNEAQLEKSRLLSDRFSAERPKGSFSTLEIQRTEQGDSAMYLCASSPGTASNQPQHFGDGTRLSIL.

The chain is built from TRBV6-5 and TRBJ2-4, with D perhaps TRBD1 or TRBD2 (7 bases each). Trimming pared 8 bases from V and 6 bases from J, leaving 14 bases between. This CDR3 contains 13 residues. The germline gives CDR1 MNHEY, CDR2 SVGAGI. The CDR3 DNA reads TGTGCCAGCCACCAGGGGGAGGGAAACATTCAGTACTTC. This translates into CASHQGEGNIQYF.

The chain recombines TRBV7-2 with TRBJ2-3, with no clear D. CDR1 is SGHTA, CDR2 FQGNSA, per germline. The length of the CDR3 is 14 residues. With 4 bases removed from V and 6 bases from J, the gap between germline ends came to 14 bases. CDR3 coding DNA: TGTGCCAGCAGCTCGGGCCTAAAGCCCGATACGCAGTATTTT. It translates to CASSSGLKPDTQYF.

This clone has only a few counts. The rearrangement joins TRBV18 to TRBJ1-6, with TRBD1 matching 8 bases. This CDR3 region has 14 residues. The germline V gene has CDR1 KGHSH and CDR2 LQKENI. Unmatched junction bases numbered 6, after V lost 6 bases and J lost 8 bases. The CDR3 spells CASSPGTGDSPLHF. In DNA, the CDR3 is TGTGCCAGCTCTCCCGGGACAGGCGATTCACCCCTCCACTTT.

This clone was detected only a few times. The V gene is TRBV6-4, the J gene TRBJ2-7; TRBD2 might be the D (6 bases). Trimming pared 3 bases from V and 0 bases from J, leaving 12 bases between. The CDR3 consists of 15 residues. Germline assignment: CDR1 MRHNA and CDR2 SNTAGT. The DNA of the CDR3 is TGTGCCAGCAGTGAGAGCGCGGGGAGCTCCTACGAGCAGTACTTC. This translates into CASSESAGSSYEQYF.

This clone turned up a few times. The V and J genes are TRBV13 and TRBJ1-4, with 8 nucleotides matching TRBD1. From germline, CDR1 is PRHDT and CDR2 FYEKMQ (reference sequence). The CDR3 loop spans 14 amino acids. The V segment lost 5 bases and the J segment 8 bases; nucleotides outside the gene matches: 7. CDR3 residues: CASSTGQGEEKLFF. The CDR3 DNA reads TGTGCCAGCAGCACTGGACAGGGAGAGGAAAAACTGTTTTTT.

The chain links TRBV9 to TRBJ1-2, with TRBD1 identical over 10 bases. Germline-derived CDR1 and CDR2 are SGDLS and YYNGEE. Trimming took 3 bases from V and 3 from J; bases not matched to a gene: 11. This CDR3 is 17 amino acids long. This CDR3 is CASSGPGTGTGDYGYTF. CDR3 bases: TGTGCCAGCAGCGGGCCCGGGACAGGGACAGGGGACTATGGCTACACCTTC.

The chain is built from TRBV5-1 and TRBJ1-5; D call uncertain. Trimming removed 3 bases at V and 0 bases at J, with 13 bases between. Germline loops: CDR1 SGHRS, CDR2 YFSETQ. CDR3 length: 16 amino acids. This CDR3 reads CASSSRRQYSNQPQHF. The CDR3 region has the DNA TGCGCCAGCAGCTCTCGGCGGCAGTATAGCAATCAGCCCCAGCATTTT. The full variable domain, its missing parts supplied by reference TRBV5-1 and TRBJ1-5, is KAGVTQTPRYLIKTRGQQVTLSCSPISGHRSVSWYQQTPGQGLQFLFEYFSETQRNKGNFPGRFSGRQFSNSRSEMNVSTLELGDSALYLCASSSRRQYSNQPQHFGDGTRLSIL.